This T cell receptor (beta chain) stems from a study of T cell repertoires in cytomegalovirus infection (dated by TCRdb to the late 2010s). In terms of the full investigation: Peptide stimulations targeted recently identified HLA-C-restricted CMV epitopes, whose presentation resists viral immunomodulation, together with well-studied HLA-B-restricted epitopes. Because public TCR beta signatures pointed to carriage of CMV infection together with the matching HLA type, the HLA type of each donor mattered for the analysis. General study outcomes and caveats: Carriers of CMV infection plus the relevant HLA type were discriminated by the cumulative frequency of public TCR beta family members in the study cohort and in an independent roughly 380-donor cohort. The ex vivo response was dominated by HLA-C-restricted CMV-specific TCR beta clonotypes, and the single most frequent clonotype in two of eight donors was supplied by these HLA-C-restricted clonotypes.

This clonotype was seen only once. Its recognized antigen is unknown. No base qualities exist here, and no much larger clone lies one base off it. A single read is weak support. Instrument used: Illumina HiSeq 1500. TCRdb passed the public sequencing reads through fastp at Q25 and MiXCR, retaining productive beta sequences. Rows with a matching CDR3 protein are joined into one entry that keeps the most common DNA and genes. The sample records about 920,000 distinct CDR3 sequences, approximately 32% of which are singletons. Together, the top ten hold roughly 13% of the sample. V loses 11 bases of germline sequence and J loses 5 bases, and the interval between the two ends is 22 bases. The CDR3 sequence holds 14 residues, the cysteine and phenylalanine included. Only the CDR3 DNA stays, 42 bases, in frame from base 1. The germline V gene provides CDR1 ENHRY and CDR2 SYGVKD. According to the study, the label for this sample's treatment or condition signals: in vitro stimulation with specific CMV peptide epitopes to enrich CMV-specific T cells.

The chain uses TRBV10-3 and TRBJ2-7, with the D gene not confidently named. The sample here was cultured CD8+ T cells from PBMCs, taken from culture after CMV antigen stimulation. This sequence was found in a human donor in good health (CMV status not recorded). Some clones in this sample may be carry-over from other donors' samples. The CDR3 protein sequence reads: CAPSPYRSGHEQYF. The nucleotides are TGTGCCCCTTCGCCGTACCGGAGTGGACACGAGCAGTACTTC.